These 8 T cell receptor beta chains were all obtained from the same sample, sequenced in a study of neurological immune-mediated disorders. TCRdb ran MiXCR on the 5' RACE reads and lists one entry per CDR3 protein. The sample yields about 49,000 distinct CDR3 sequences, roughly 14% seen once. Time point: longitudinal time-point 2. The sample taken for sequencing was PBMCs. The receptors shown here come from a male donor with HTLV-1-associated myelopathy (HAM/TSP).

The chain recombines TRBV18 with TRBJ1-6; D is unclear. Germline CDR1 reads KGHSH; CDR2 reads LQKENI. With 2 bases removed from V and 6 bases from J, the gap between germline ends came to 11 bases. There are 15 residues in the CDR3. The CDR3 reads CASSPARTFNSPLHF. Here the CDR3 DNA reads TGTGCCAGCTCACCAGCCAGGACTTTTAATTCACCCCTCCACTTT.

This clonotype occurred many times. The chain combines TRBV15 with TRBJ1-1, with TRBD1 identical over 9 bases. This CDR3 spans 14 amino acids. The V and J ends lost 3 bases and 8 bases, in that order; junction bases with no gene match: 7. The germline V gene encodes CDR1 LNHNV and CDR2 YYDKDF (reference sequence). In DNA form, the CDR3 reads TGTGCCACCAGCAGGATGAACAGGGGGCCCGAAGCTTTCTTT. It translates to CATSRMNRGPEAFF.

The gene calls are TRBV5-1 and TRBJ2-6; TRBD1 matches 8 bases. V shed 3 bases, J shed 9 bases, and the junction held 11 bases outside the gene matches. The CDR3 has 16 amino acids. Germline CDR1 is SGHRS and CDR2 is YFSETQ. CDR3 in DNA: TGCGCCAGCAGCTGGGGGACAGGCACTGGGAACAACGTCCTGACTTTC. As protein: CASSWGTGTGNNVLTF.

This clonotype was observed many times. V is TRBV6-6 and J is TRBJ1-5; D is perhaps TRBD1 (6 bases). Per germline, CDR1 MNHNY and CDR2 SVGAGI (reference sequence). V was cut by 6 bases and J by 0 bases, with 15 bases left in between. This CDR3 spans 16 amino acids. CDR3 sequence: CASRTGTGLSNQPQHF. As DNA, the CDR3 is TGTGCCAGCAGAACAGGGACGGGTCTTAGCAATCAGCCCCAGCATTTT.

This clonotype was recorded at least ten times. V and J are TRBV20-1 and TRBJ2-3, with 7 bases aligning to TRBD2. With V trimmed by 8 bases and J by 4 bases, 21 bases remained unmatched. Germline lookup yields CDR1 DFQATT and CDR2 SNEGSKA (reference sequence). The CDR3 covers 17 residues. The CDR3 protein is CSSTSGEVVGNADTQYF. CDR3 in DNA: TGCAGTTCAACGAGCGGGGAAGTAGTCGGGAATGCAGATACGCAGTATTTT.

This clonotype was detected ten times or more. The chain recombines TRBV29-1 with TRBJ2-3; 10 bases are shared with TRBD2. J lost 1 base, V lost 2 bases, and 0 bases had no gene match. Looked up from germline, CDR1 is SQVTM and CDR2 is ANQGSEA. This CDR3 is 14 amino acids long. CDR3 sequence: CSVELAGGTDTQYF. As DNA, the CDR3 is TGCAGCGTTGAACTAGCGGGGGGCACAGATACGCAGTATTTT.

This clonotype was counted ten times or more. The V gene is TRBV7-2, the J gene TRBJ1-3; D gene unclear. CDR1 and CDR2 (germline): SGHTA, FQGNSA. The germline V and J ends were trimmed by 6 bases and 0 bases, with 9 bases remaining between them. CDR3 size: 14 residues. The CDR3 protein is CASRSPSSGNTIYF. CDR3 DNA sequence: TGTGCCAGCAGGTCACCGAGCTCTGGAAACACCATATATTTT.

The sample holds one count of this clonotype. This sequence may be a read error, since a much larger clone differs from it by one base. This chain uses TRBV18 with TRBJ2-1, with D maybe TRBD2 (6 bases). Germline lookup yields CDR1 KGHSH and CDR2 LQKENI. The CDR3 consists of 14 residues. The CDR3 region is CANSPPGLRNEQFF. Written as DNA, the CDR3 is TGTGCCAACTCACCACCGGGACTCCGCAATGAGCAGTTCTTC.